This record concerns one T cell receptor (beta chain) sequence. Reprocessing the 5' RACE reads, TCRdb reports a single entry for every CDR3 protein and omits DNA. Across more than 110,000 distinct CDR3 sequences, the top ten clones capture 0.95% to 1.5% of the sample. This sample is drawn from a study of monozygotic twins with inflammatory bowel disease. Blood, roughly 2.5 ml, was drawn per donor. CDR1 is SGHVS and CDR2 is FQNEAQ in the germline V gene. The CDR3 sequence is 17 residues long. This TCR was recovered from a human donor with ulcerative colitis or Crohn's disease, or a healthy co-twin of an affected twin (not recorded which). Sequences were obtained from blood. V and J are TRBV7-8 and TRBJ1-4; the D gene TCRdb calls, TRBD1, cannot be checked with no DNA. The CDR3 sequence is CASSLFGAGNTNEKLFF.